This record concerns one T cell receptor (beta chain) sequence. Trimming took 1 base from V and 2 from J; bases not matched to a gene: 3. The germline CDR1 and CDR2 sequences are LGHNA and YNFKEQ. The CDR3 extends over 15 amino acids. This sample was taken from a study of blood T cell repertoires in COVID-19. Sequenced by immunoSEQ multiplex PCR; TCRdb stores in-frame clones only, minus some. The table records some 360,000 clones, more than 75% of them present only once. V usage is TRBV4-2 and J usage is TRBJ2-3; 7 positions match TRBD2. The sequence came from an older woman with COVID-19, enrolled during active disease. Sample: peripheral blood. In nucleotides, the CDR3 is TGTGCCAGCAGCCAAGGACGGGGGGTCACAGATACGCAGTATTTT. Its translation is CASSQGRGVTDTQYF.